This passage covers 10 T cell receptor beta chains from one sample sequenced in a study of PD-1 blockade in classical Hodgkin lymphoma (TCRdb year 2020). The meaning of the sample's time point label: cycle 1 day 1 (C1D1), immediately before nivolumab initiation. Every trial patient had relapsed following autologous stem cell transplantation, and prior brentuximab vedotin exposure was what differed among cohorts A, B and C. The library was prepared using the immunoSEQ multiplex PCR assay. Sourced from immuneACCESS, this table was stored by TCRdb with only in-frame sequences that have V and J called. A share of the clones is absent; for the studies checked, an unresolved V gene accounts for under half, and the remainder has no known explanation. Here the sample has 70,000 or so clones; 85% to 95% occur a single time. Of the sample, about 7.6% is held by the ten largest clones. The sequenced sample was peripheral blood mononuclear cells (PBMCs), obtained at baseline. These receptor sequences come from a human donor with classical Hodgkin lymphoma.

The V call is TRBV18, the J call TRBJ2-1; 9 bases agree with TRBD2. Germline lookup yields CDR1 KGHSH and CDR2 LQKENI. V shed 2 bases, J shed 7 bases, and the junction held 9 bases outside the gene matches. The CDR3 is 16 residues long. The CDR3 protein is CASSPRLWREGNEQFF. The CDR3 coding sequence is TGTGCCAGCTCACCAAGATTATGGCGGGAGGGTAATGAGCAGTTCTTC.

The chain has TRBV9 and TRBJ1-1; D call uncertain. The V end lost 0 bases, the J end lost 1 base, and 10 bases lay between the germline ends. CDR1 and CDR2 from the germline V gene are SGDLS and YYNGEE. CDR3 size: 15 residues. CDR3 nucleotide sequence: TGTGCCAGCAGCGTAGATCTGGGCGCGAACACTGAAGCTTTCTTT. Translating gives CASSVDLGANTEAFF.

The chain links TRBV9 to TRBJ1-1, with 9 nucleotides matching TRBD1. V was pared by 4 bases and J by 2 bases, with 12 bases of the junction left unmatched. The V gene's germline CDR1 is SGDLS and CDR2 YYNGEE. The CDR3 length is 17 residues. The DNA for the CDR3 is TGTGCCAGCAGCCATGTTCGGGACAGGGTGCCAAACACTGAAGCTTTCTTT. This gives the protein CASSHVRDRVPNTEAFF.

The V gene is TRBV10-3, the J gene TRBJ1-2; weak D call: TRBD1 (6 bases). CDR1 is ENHRY, CDR2 SYGVKD, per germline. The CDR3 has 16 amino acids. The germline V and J ends were trimmed by 7 bases and 5 bases, with 23 bases remaining between them. The CDR3 DNA reads as TGTGCCATCAAGGGGGGGTTGATGACAGCTTTATATGGCTACACCTTC. Protein sequence: CAIKGGLMTALYGYTF.

This sequence joins TRBV18 and TRBJ2-5, with 7 positions matching TRBD2. CDR3 length: 16 amino acids. V trimming: 3 bases; J trimming: 4 bases; junction bases outside the gene matches: 11. The germline V gene has CDR1 KGHSH and CDR2 LQKENI. The CDR3 sequence is CASSPDLREWGETQYF. The CDR3 nucleotides are TGTGCCAGCTCACCGGATCTGCGGGAGTGGGGAGAGACCCAGTACTTC.

Written as DNA, the CDR3 is TGCGCCAGCAGCCAAGGACAGGGGAATGAAAAACTGTTTTTT. Protein sequence: CASSQGQGNEKLFF. The chain employs TRBV4-3 and TRBJ1-4, with 8 bases that match TRBD1. V was clipped by 1 base and J by 5 bases; unmatched bases: 0. Germline loops: CDR1 LGHNA, CDR2 YSLEER. There are 14 residues in the CDR3.

The chain links TRBV27 to TRBJ2-2; 11 bases fit TRBD2. Per the germline V gene, CDR1 is MNHEY and CDR2 is SMNVEV (reference sequence). The CDR3 loop spans 19 amino acids. The junction had 15 bases not matched to a gene; V was cut back by 6 bases and J by 3 bases. The CDR3 DNA follows: TGTGCCAGCAGCGAACTTCGACTAGCGGGAAACGTGGACACCGGGGAGCTGTTTTTT. Protein product: CASSELRLAGNVDTGELFF.

Concerning this clone itself: Germline and junction disagree at one end, which may indicate a read error. CDR3 bases: TGTGCCAGCACCTTAAAATCTCTAGCGGGAGGTAACTACGAGCAGTACTTC. Its translation: CASTLKSLAGGNYEQYF. The V and J genes are TRBV7-8 and TRBJ2-7; 11 positions match TRBD2. CDR3 length: 17 residues. The germline V gene encodes CDR1 SGHVS and CDR2 FQNEAQ.

This chain links TRBV15 with TRBJ2-7, with 12 bases aligning to TRBD2. V dropped 1 base and J dropped 5; count of bases not matched to a gene: 6. The germline gives CDR1 LNHNV, CDR2 YYDKDF (reference sequence). This CDR3 region has 16 residues. The CDR3 here is CATSRARLAGVHEQYF. The CDR3 DNA reads TGTGCCACCAGCAGAGCGCGACTAGCGGGAGTACACGAGCAGTACTTC.

The chain links TRBV7-3 to TRBJ2-3, with D possibly matching TRBD2 (5 bases). The CDR3 sequence is 12 residues long. V was cut by 5 bases and J by 6 bases, with 9 bases left in between. Germline lookup yields CDR1 SGHTA and CDR2 FQGTGA. DNA for the CDR3: TGTGCCAGCAGCATAAGAGGGGATACGCAGTATTTT. Translated: CASSIRGDTQYF.